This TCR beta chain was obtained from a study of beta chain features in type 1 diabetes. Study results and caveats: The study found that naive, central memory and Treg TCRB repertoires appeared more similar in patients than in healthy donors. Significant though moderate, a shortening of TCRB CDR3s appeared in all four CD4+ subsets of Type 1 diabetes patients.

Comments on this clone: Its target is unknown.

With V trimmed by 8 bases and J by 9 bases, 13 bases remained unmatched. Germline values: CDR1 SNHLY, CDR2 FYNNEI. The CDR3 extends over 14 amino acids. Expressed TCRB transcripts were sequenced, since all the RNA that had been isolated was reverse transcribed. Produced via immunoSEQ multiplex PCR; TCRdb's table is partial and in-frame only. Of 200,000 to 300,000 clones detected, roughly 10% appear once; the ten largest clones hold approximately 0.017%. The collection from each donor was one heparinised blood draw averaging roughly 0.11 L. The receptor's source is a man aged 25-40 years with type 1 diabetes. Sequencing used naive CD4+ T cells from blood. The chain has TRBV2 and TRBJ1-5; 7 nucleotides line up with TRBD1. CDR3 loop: CASSWTGGVSPQHF. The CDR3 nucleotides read TGTGCCAGCTCCTGGACAGGTGGAGTTTCGCCCCAGCATTTT.